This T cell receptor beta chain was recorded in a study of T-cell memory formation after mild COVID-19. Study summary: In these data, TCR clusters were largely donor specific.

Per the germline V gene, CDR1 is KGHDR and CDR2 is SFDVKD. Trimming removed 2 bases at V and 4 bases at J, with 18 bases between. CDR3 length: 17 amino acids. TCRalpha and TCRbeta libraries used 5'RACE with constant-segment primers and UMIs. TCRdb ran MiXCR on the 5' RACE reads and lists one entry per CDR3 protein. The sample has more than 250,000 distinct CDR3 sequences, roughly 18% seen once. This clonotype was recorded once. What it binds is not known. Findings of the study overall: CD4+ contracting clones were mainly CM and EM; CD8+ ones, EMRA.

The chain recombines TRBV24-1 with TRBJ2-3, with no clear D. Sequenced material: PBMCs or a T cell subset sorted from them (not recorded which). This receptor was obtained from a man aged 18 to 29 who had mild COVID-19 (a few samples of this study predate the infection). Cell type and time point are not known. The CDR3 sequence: CATSDSRTRPVADTQYF. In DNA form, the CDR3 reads TGTGCCACCAGTGATTCCCGGACCAGGCCAGTGGCAGATACGCAGTATTTT.